The entry below describes one T cell receptor beta chain. The antigen is undetermined. Reanalyzing the 10x single-cell sequencing reads, TCRdb keeps one entry per CDR3 protein, without DNA. The table lists over a thousand distinct CDR3 sequences, with approximately 6% in the top ten. This entry is derived from a study of CD8 T cells in cerebrospinal fluid in Alzheimer's disease. Overall study results and limits: Healthy subjects less often had a clone of at least 3% than Alzheimer's patients.

CDR1 is SGHKS and CDR2 is YYEKEE in the germline V gene (reference sequence). The CDR3 has 16 amino acids. This sequence joins TRBV5-5 and TRBJ2-1; the TRBD2 assignment by TCRdb is unverifiable without DNA. Sequencing was done on a sample of cerebrospinal fluid. This TCR was sampled from a human donor with Alzheimer's disease. CDR3 loop: CASSLAPSGSYNEQFF.